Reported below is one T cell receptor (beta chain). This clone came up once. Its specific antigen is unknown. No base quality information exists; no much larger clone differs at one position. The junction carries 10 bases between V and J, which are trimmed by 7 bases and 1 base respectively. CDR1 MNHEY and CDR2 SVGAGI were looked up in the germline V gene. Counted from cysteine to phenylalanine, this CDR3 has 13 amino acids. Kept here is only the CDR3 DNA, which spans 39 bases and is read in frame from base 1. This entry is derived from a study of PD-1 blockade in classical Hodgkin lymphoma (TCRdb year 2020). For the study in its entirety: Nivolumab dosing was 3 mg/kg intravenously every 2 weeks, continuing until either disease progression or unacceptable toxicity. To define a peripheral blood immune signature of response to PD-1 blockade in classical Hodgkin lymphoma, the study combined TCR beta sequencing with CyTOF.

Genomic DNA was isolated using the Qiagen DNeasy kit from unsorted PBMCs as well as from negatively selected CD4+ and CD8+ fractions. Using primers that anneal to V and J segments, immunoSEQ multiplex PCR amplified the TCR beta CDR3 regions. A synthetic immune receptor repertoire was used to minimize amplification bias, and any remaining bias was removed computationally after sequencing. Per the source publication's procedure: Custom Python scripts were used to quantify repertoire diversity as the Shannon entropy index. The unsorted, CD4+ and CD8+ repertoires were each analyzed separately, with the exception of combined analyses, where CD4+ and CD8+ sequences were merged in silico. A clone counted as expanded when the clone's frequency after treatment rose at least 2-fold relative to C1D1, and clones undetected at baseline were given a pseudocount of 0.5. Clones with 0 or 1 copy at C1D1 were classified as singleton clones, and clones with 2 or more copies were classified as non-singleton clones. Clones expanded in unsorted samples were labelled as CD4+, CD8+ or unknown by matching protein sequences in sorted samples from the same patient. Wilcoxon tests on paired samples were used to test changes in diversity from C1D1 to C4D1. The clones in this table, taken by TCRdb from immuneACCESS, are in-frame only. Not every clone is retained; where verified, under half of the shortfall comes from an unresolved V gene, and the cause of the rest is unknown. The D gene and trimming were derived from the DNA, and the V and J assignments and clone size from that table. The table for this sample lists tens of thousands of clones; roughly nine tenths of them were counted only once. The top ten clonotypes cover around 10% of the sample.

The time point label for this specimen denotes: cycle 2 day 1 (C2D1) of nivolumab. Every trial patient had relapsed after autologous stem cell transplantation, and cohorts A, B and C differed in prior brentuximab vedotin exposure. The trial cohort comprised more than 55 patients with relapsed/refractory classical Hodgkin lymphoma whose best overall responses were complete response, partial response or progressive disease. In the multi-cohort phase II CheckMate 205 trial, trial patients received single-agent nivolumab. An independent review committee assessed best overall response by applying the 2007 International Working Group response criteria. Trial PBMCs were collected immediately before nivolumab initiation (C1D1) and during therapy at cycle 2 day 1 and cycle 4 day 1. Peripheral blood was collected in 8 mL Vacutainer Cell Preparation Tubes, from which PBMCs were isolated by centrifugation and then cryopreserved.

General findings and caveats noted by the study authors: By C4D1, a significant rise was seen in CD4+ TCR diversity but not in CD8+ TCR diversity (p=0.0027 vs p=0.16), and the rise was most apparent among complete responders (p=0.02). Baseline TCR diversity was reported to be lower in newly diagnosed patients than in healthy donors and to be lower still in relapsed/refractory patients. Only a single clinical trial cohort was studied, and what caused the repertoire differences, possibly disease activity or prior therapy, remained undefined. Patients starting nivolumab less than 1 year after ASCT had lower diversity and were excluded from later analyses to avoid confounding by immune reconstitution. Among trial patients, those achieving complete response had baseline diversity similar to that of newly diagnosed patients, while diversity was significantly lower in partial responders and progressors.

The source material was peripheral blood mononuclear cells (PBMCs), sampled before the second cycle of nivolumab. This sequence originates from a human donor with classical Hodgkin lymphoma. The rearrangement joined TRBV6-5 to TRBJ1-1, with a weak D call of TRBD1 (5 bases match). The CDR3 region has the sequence CASTEGRNTEAFF. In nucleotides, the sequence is TGTGCCAGCACTGAGGGGCGGAACACTGAAGCTTTCTTT.